The next 5 T cell receptor beta chains were all read from a single sample in a study of CD8+ T cells in alopecia areata. Following RNA extraction, reverse transcription yielded cDNA that acted as the sequencing template. Only in-frame clones appear in the TCRdb table, and some are missing; sequencing was by immunoSEQ multiplex PCR. Among approximately 65,000 clones listed, about 44% were seen once. This specimen was CD8+ T cells sorted from blood, taken at week 0. Receptor source: a human donor with alopecia areata.

This clone was seen a few times. The genes are TRBV4-1 and TRBJ2-1; 11 bases match TRBD2. This CDR3 comprises 15 residues. Germline assignment: CDR1 MGHRA and CDR2 YSYEKL. V trimming: 4 bases; J trimming: 5 bases; junction bases outside the gene matches: 4. The CDR3 nucleotides read TGCGCCAGCAGCCGGGGACTAGCGGATAACAATGAGCAGTTCTTC. Its translation: CASSRGLADNNEQFF.

This chain joins TRBV4-1 and TRBJ2-7; a possible D gene is TRBD2 (5 bases). The CDR3 runs to 15 residues. Per germline, CDR1 MGHRA and CDR2 YSYEKL. Trimming removed 4 bases at V and 2 bases at J, with 15 bases between. The CDR3 nucleotides read TGCGCCAGCAGCCCGAGGGCGGACGGCGCCTACGAGCAGTACTTC. Amino acids: CASSPRADGAYEQYF.

The V gene is TRBV30, the J gene TRBJ1-5; D gene unclear. Per the germline V gene, CDR1 is GTSNPN and CDR2 is SVGIG (reference sequence). This CDR3 has 17 residues. V was cut by 0 bases and J by 2 bases, with 17 bases left in between. CDR3 DNA sequence: TGTGCCTGGAGTGTACCCTTAGGGAGGCGTGGCAATCAGCCCCAGCATTTT. It specifies CAWSVPLGRRGNQPQHF.

The chain has TRBV30 and TRBJ2-1; no firm D call. Per the germline V gene, CDR1 is GTSNPN and CDR2 is SVGIG (reference sequence). V lost 4 bases to trimming and J lost 9 bases, with 7 bases between them. The CDR3 is 10 amino acids. The CDR3 sequence: CAWKAGEQFF. CDR3 DNA sequence: TGTGCCTGGAAAGCTGGTGAGCAGTTCTTC. The full variable domain, its missing parts supplied by reference TRBV30 and TRBJ2-1, is SQTIHQWPATLVQPVGSPLSLECTVEGTSNPNLYWYRQAAGRGLQLLFYSVGIGQISSEVPQNLSASRPQDRQFILSSKKLLLSDSGFYLCAWKAGEQFFGPGTRLTVL.

This chain joins TRBV27 and TRBJ1-1; D is undetermined. Germline V lookup: CDR1 MNHEY, CDR2 SMNVEV (reference sequence). CDR3 length: 16 residues. V was shortened by 6 bases and J by 0 bases, with 17 bases between the two germline ends. The CDR3 here is CASSLAGGRMNTEAFF. The DNA of the CDR3 is TGTGCCAGCAGCCTAGCAGGTGGCAGAATGAACACTGAAGCTTTCTTT.